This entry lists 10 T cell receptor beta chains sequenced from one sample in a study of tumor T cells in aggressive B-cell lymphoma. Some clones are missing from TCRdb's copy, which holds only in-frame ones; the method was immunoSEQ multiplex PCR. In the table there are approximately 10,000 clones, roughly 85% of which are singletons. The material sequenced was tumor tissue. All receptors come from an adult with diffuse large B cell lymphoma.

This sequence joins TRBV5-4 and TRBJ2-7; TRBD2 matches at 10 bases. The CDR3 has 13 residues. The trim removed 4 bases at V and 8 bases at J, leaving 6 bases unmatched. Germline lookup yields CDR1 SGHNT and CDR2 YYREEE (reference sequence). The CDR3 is CASSVIAGGQQYF. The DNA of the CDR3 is TGTGCCAGCAGCGTGATAGCGGGAGGCCAGCAGTACTTC.

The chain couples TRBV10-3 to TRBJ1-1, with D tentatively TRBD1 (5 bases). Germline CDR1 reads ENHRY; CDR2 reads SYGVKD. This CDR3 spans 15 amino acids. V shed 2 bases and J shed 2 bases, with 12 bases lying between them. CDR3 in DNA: TGTGCCATCAGTGAGCCGGCGGGGGAAAACACTGAAGCTTTCTTT. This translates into CAISEPAGENTEAFF.

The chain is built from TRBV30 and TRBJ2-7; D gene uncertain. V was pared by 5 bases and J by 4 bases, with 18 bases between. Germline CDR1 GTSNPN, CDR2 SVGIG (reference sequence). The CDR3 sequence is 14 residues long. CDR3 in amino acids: CAWAHSSRSYEQYF. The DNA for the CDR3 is TGTGCCTGGGCGCATTCGAGTCGAAGTTACGAGCAGTACTTC.

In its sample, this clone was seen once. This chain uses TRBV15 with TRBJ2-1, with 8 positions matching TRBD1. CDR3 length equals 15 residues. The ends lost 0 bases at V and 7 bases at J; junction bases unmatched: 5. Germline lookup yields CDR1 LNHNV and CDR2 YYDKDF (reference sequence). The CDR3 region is CATSRDRRGRNEQFF. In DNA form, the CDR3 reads TGTGCCACCAGCAGAGATCGCAGGGGGCGGAATGAGCAGTTCTTC.

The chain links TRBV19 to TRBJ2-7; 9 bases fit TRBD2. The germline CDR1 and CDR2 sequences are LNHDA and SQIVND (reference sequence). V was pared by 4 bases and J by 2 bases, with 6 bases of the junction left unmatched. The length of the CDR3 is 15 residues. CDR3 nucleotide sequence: TGTGCCAGTAGTACCTTAGCGGGAGCTCCCTACGAGCAGTACTTC. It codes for CASSTLAGAPYEQYF. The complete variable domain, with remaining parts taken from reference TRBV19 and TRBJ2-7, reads DGGITQSPKYLFRKEGQNVTLSCEQNLNHDAMYWYRQDPGQGLRLIYYSQIVNDFQKGDIAEGYSVSREKKESFPLTVTSAQKNPTAFYLCASSTLAGAPYEQYFGPGTRLTVT.

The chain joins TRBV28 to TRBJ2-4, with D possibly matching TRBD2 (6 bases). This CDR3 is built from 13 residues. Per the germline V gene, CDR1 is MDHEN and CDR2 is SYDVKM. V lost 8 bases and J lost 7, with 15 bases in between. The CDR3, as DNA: TGTGCCAGCGGGGCGGGGCTGAGGAACATTCAGTACTTC. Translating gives CASGAGLRNIQYF.

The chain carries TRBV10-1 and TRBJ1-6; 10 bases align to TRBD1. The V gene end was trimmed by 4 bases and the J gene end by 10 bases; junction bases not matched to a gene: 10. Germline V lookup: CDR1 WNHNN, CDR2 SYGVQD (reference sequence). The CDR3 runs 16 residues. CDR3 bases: TGCGCCAGCAGTGGAACCGGGACAGGGGTTCGCTCACCCCTCCACTTT. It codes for CASSGTGTGVRSPLHF.

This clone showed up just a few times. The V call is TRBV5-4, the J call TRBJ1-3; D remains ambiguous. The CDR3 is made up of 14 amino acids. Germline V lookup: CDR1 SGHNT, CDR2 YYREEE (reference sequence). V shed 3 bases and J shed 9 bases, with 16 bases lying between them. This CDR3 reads CASSSFGEVGTIYF. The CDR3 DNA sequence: TGTGCCAGCAGCTCGTTCGGGGAAGTAGGCACCATATATTTT.

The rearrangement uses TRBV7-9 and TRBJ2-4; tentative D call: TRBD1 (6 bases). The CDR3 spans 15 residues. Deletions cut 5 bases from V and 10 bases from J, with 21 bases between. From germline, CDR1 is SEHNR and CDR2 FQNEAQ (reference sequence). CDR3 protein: CASSHPDSALRIQYF. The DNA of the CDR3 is TGTGCCAGCAGCCATCCGGACAGCGCCCTCCGGATTCAGTACTTC.

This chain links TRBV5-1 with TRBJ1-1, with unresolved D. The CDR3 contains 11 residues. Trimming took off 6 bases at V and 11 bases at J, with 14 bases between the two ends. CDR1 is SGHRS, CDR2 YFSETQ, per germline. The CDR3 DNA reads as TGCGCCAGCATCGGGGAGGGCAAGGCTTTCTTT. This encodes CASIGEGKAFF.